This TCR beta chain comes out of a study of T-cell memory formation after mild COVID-19. Study-wide results and limits: Shrinking CD4+ clones resided mostly in CM and EM, and CD8+ ones in EMRA.

This clonotype has just a few counts. What it binds is not known. V lost 2 bases and J 2 bases, leaving 10 bases between the germline ends. The CDR3 covers 15 residues. Germline CDR1 ENHRY, CDR2 SYGVKD. Using its own MiXCR run on the 5' RACE reads, TCRdb lists one record per CDR3 protein. The table records roughly 250,000 distinct CDR3 sequences, around 17% of them present only once. The chain uses TRBV10-3 and TRBJ2-1; D is unresolved. Material for sequencing was PBMCs or a T cell subset sorted from them (not recorded which). This sequence originates from a man between 18 and 29 years old who had mild COVID-19 (a few samples of this study predate the infection). Cell type and time point are not known. As DNA, the CDR3 is TGTGCCATCAGTGAGATAGCCAGGACCTACAATGAGCAGTTCTTC. Translation gives CAISEIARTYNEQFF.